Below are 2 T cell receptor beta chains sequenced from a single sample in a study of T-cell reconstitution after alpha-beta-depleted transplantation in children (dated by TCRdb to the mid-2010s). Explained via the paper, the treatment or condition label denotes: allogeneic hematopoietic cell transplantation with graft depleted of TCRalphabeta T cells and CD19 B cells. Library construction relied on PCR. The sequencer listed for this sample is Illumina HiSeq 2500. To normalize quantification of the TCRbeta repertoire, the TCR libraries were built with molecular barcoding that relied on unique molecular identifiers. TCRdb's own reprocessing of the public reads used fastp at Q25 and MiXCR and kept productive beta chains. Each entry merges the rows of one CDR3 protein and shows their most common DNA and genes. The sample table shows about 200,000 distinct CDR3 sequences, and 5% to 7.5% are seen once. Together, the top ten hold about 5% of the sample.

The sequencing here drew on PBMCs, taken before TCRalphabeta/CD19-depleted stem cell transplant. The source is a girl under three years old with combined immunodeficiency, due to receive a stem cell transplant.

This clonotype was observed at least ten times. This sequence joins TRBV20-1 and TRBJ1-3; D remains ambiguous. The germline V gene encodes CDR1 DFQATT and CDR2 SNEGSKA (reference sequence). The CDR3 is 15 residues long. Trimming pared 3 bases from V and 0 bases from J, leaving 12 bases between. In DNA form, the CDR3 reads TGCAGTGCTAGGGTAACAGCTGGCTCTGGAAACACCATATATTTT. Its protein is CSARVTAGSGNTIYF.

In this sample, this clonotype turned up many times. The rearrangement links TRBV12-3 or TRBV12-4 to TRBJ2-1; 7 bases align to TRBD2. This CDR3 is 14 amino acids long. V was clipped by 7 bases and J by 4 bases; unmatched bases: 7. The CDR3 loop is CASTWGGLYNEQFF. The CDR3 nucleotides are TGTGCCAGCACCTGGGGGGGTTTGTACAATGAGCAGTTCTTC.